This entry lists 32 T cell receptor beta chains sequenced from one sample in a study of CD8+ T cells in alopecia areata. The treatment was: oral pan-JAK inhibitor, 5-10 mg twice daily. Extracted RNA was reverse transcribed, and the resulting cDNA served as sequencing template. The repertoire was sequenced with immunoSEQ multiplex PCR; TCRdb's copy has only in-frame clones and lacks some. The table lists approximately 280,000 clones, about three fifths of them singletons. This material consisted of CD4+ T cells sorted from blood, taken at week 24, from a patient treated with tofacitinib. The source is a human donor with alopecia areata.

This clone was seen more than once but under ten times. CDR3 bases: TGTGCCATCAGCCCGGTTTCCTATGGGGAAGAGACCCAGTACTTC. Amino acid sequence: CAISPVSYGEETQYF. The chain has TRBV10-3 and TRBJ2-5; D is uncertain. V lost 6 bases to trimming and J lost 3 bases, with 17 bases between them. Germline V lookup: CDR1 ENHRY, CDR2 SYGVKD. CDR3 length equals 15 residues.

The chain uses TRBV30 and TRBJ1-4, with TRBD1 as a possible D gene (5 bases). V lost 0 bases and J lost 7, with 9 bases in between. This CDR3 is 13 amino acids long. The germline V gene has CDR1 GTSNPN and CDR2 SVGIG (reference sequence). CDR3: CAWSVIGTEKLFF. The CDR3 DNA is TGTGCCTGGAGTGTAATCGGGACTGAAAAACTGTTTTTT.

This clone was seen a few times. This chain joins TRBV29-1 and TRBJ2-2; 7 bases align to TRBD2. CDR1 is SQVTM, CDR2 ANQGSEA, per germline. The CDR3 covers 17 residues. The ends lost 4 bases at V and 2 bases at J; junction bases unmatched: 13. The CDR3 loop is CSVAPAGRGANTGELFF. In DNA, the CDR3 is TGCAGCGTTGCCCCAGCGGGGAGGGGAGCTAACACCGGGGAGCTGTTTTTT.

This clone was observed a few times. V gene TRBV14 combines with J gene TRBJ1-2, with D perhaps TRBD1 (5 bases). Trimming pared 4 bases from V and 2 bases from J, leaving 11 bases between. The CDR3 extends over 14 amino acids. Germline V lookup: CDR1 SGHDN, CDR2 FVKESK. DNA for the CDR3: TGTGCCAGCAGCCCACTAGACAGCAACTATGGCTACACCTTC. Amino acids: CASSPLDSNYGYTF.

This clone was counted only a few times. This chain uses TRBV6-6 with TRBJ2-5, with TRBD2 as a possible D gene (6 bases). CDR1 and CDR2 (germline): MNHNY, SVGAGI (reference sequence). The CDR3 is made up of 14 amino acids. Trimming stripped 1 base from V and 1 base from J, with 7 bases between. The CDR3 DNA reads as TGTGCCAGCAGTTACTACGGGGGCCAAGAGACCCAGTACTTC. Translation gives CASSYYGGQETQYF.

In this sample, this clone turned up once. This chain uses TRBV29-1 with TRBJ2-3; 10 positions agree with TRBD2. CDR1 is SQVTM, CDR2 ANQGSEA, per germline. Losses at the gene ends were 6 bases for V and 1 base for J; bases not matched to a gene: 7. This CDR3 is built from 15 residues. The CDR3 here is CSVPVAGGRTDTQYF. The CDR3 DNA follows: TGCAGCGTGCCCGTAGCGGGGGGCCGCACAGATACGCAGTATTTT.

For this clone: Other nucleotide sequences from this sample produce the same CDR3. The V call is TRBV7-2, the J call TRBJ2-5; TRBD1 is a possible D gene (6 bases). The germline CDR1 and CDR2 sequences are SGHTA and FQGNSA. Between the trimmed V and J ends, which lost 1 base and 5 bases, there was a span of 8 bases. The CDR3 length is 13 residues. This CDR3 is CASSLDREETQYF. CDR3 coding DNA: TGTGCCAGCAGCTTAGACAGGGAGGAGACCCAGTACTTC.

This chain links TRBV4-1 with TRBJ2-5; D is undetermined. The V end lost 4 bases, the J end lost 5 bases, and 11 bases lay between the germline ends. Germline CDR1 and CDR2: MGHRA and YSYEKL. CDR3 length: 13 residues. CDR3 residues: CASSRLGSETQYF. The DNA of the CDR3 is TGCGCCAGCAGCCGCCTAGGCTCGGAGACCCAGTACTTC.

This clone was seen only a few times. This chain uses TRBV7-9 with TRBJ2-1; D might be TRBD1 or TRBD2, each matching 6 bases. V lost 2 bases to trimming and J lost 6 bases, with 11 bases between them. The CDR3 is made up of 14 amino acids. CDR1 is SEHNR, CDR2 FQNEAQ, per germline (reference sequence). CDR3 residues: CASSLLGGSNEQFF. As DNA, the CDR3 is TGTGCCAGCAGCTTACTAGGGGGGAGCAATGAGCAGTTCTTC.

The V gene is TRBV2, the J gene TRBJ1-1, with a possible D match to TRBD1 (6 bases). Trimming pared 2 bases from V and 11 bases from J, leaving 21 bases between. Looked up from germline, CDR1 is SNHLY and CDR2 is FYNNEI. The CDR3 has 15 residues. DNA of the CDR3: TGTGCCAGCAGTGAAAGGGGGGGGCAGGCCGGGATGGCTTTCTTT. The encoded protein is CASSERGGQAGMAFF.

This clone has more than one count but fewer than ten. Its ends do not fully match the called genes, so a read error is possible. The CDR3 loop reads CAISQSGSTTDTQYF. CDR3 coding DNA: TGTGCCATCAGTCAGTCCGGGAGTACAACAGATACGCAGTATTTT. The rearrangement uses TRBV10-3 and TRBJ2-3; D perhaps matches TRBD2 (6 bases). Germline values: CDR1 ENHRY, CDR2 SYGVKD. CDR3 length: 15 residues.

This clone was counted between two and nine times. The rearrangement joins TRBV19 to TRBJ1-6, with TRBD1 identical over 10 bases. Germline V CDR1 and CDR2: LNHDA, SQIVND (reference sequence). The CDR3 runs 19 residues. V lost 3 bases to trimming and J lost 3 bases; unmatched junction nucleotides: 11. The DNA for the CDR3 is TGTGCCAGTAGTATCCCCACCGGGACAGGGGATATCTATAATTCACCCCTCCACTTT. This encodes CASSIPTGTGDIYNSPLHF.

The V and J genes are TRBV30 and TRBJ2-5, with TRBD2 matching 8 bases. The CDR3 runs 15 residues. Germline V gene data show CDR1 as GTSNPN and CDR2 as SVGIG (reference sequence). V lost 2 bases and J lost 7; bases outside the gene matches: 12. CDR3 bases: TGTGCCTGGAGTAGGGTGCGGGGGGACCGAGGGACCCAGTACTTC. Translated, it gives CAWSRVRGDRGTQYF.

The genes are TRBV27 and TRBJ1-1; D not certain. V lost 1 base and J lost 3, with 6 bases in between. This CDR3 region has 13 residues. CDR1 and CDR2 (germline): MNHEY, SMNVEV (reference sequence). The CDR3 sequence: CASSLLRHTEAFF. In nucleotides, the CDR3 is TGTGCCAGCAGTTTATTACGGCACACTGAAGCTTTCTTT.

The chain is built from TRBV5-1 and TRBJ2-7, with TRBD2 matching 12 bases. V was clipped by 2 bases and J by 3 bases; unmatched bases: 6. From germline, CDR1 is SGHRS and CDR2 YFSETQ. This CDR3 comprises 16 residues. The DNA of the CDR3 is TGCGCCAGCAGCTTAACCTCGGGACTAGCGGGCTACGAGCAGTACTTC. The encoded protein is CASSLTSGLAGYEQYF.

Here the CDR3 reads CASSQVGQALSNEKLFF. Written as DNA, the CDR3 is TGCGCCAGCAGCCAAGTTGGGCAGGCTTTATCCAATGAAAAACTGTTTTTT. V usage is TRBV4-1 and J usage is TRBJ1-4, with D unresolved. Germline-derived CDR1 and CDR2 are MGHRA and YSYEKL. The CDR3 has 17 residues. The ends were cut back, 1 base at V and 5 bases at J, with 17 bases in the middle.

A word on this clone: One junction end does not reproduce the germline sequence, and a read error may be involved. The genes are TRBV10-3 and TRBJ2-3; D gene unclear. The V gene's germline CDR1 is ENHRY and CDR2 SYGVKD. The CDR3 has 11 residues. The CDR3 DNA reads as TGTGCCATCAGTGAGGAAGGCCGGGCGCATTTT. This encodes CAISEEGRAHF.

The V call is TRBV7-2, the J call TRBJ2-5, with 11 positions matching TRBD1. Germline CDR1 SGHTA, CDR2 FQGNSA. The CDR3 loop spans 15 amino acids. J gave up 5 bases and V 5 bases, and 7 bases lay outside the gene matches. The CDR3 here is CASSEDRGRLETQYF. The CDR3 DNA sequence: TGTGCCAGCAGCGAGGACAGGGGGCGCCTCGAGACCCAGTACTTC.

This clone was observed at least ten times. The gene calls are TRBV7-8 and TRBJ2-3; the D gene is possibly TRBD1 (7 bases). This CDR3 comprises 15 residues. Trimming stripped 3 bases from V and 3 bases from J, with 13 bases between. Germline CDR1 is SGHVS and CDR2 is FQNEAQ. The CDR3 DNA reads as TGTGCCAGCAGCTTCAGGGGGGCTGGGACAGATACGCAGTATTTT. It is translated as CASSFRGAGTDTQYF.

The rearrangement links TRBV28 to TRBJ2-7; 9 positions match TRBD1. Germline V gene lookup returns CDR1 MDHEN and CDR2 SYDVKM. V lost 4 bases to trimming and J lost 5 bases; unmatched junction nucleotides: 3. The CDR3 totals 13 residues. The CDR3 protein is CASSSGQGNEQYF. In nucleotides, the CDR3 is TGTGCCAGCAGTTCCGGACAGGGGAACGAGCAGTACTTC.

The V call is TRBV5-1, the J call TRBJ2-4; no firm D call. This CDR3 spans 14 amino acids. V was trimmed by 6 bases and J by 16 bases, leaving 26 bases between them. Germline V gene data show CDR1 as SGHRS and CDR2 as YFSETQ. CDR3: CASNPAGRDGPHYF. DNA for the CDR3: TGCGCCAGCAACCCGGCCGGACGTGATGGCCCGCATTACTTC.

This clone was recorded once. The rearrangement uses TRBV7-9 and TRBJ2-3; D is possibly TRBD1 or TRBD2 (5 bases each). Per germline, CDR1 SEHNR and CDR2 FQNEAQ (reference sequence). This CDR3 spans 14 amino acids. V lost 3 bases to trimming and J lost 1 base, with 8 bases between them. The CDR3 nucleotides are TGTGCCAGCAGCTTGGGGGTTGGCACAGATACGCAGTATTTT. It is translated as CASSLGVGTDTQYF.

The chain links TRBV11-2 to TRBJ2-3, with 9 bases that match TRBD2. This CDR3 has 16 amino acids. CDR1 SGHAT and CDR2 FQNNGV come from the germline V gene. J lost 0 bases, V lost 5 bases, and 6 bases had no gene match. In nucleotides, the CDR3 is TGTGCCAGCAGCGCCCGGCTAGCGGGGAGCACAGATACGCAGTATTTT. Amino acid sequence: CASSARLAGSTDTQYF.

The chain has TRBV30 and TRBJ1-1, with D maybe TRBD1 (6 bases). Trimming pared 3 bases from V and 3 bases from J, leaving 17 bases between. The CDR3 spans 15 residues. CDR1 and CDR2 (germline): GTSNPN, SVGIG (reference sequence). The CDR3 DNA follows: TGTGCCTGGAGGCCGGGACACGGATTCGACACTGAAGCTTTCTTT. It is translated as CAWRPGHGFDTEAFF.

The chain recombines TRBV7-2 with TRBJ2-5, with 9 bases lining up with TRBD2. V was pared by 4 bases and J by 6 bases, with 15 bases of the junction left unmatched. Looked up from germline, CDR1 is SGHTA and CDR2 is FQGNSA. The CDR3 is 17 residues long. Here the CDR3 DNA reads TGTGCCAGCAGCTCCCCACGGGGCGGGGGGGCCAAGCAGACCCAGTACTTC. Encoded protein: CASSSPRGGGAKQTQYF.

This clone was seen a few times. The chain uses TRBV7-9 and TRBJ1-2; no clear D. Germline V gene data show CDR1 as SEHNR and CDR2 as FQNEAQ (reference sequence). V was pared by 6 bases and J by 8 bases, with 16 bases between. This CDR3 has 13 residues. The DNA for the CDR3 is TGTGCCAGCAGTTCCACGACGGAGGAGGGCTACACCTTC. It is translated as CASSSTTEEGYTF.

This chain joins TRBV29-1 and TRBJ2-2, with D hard to call. The CDR3 is made up of 12 amino acids. CDR1 and CDR2 from the germline V gene are SQVTM and ANQGSEA. Trimming took off 5 bases at V and 4 bases at J, with 8 bases between the two ends. CDR3 in DNA: TGCAGCGTTAATTCGGGCACCGGGGAGCTGTTTTTT. This gives the protein CSVNSGTGELFF.

The chain uses TRBV25-1 and TRBJ2-3; D is ambiguous. With 5 bases removed from V and 0 bases from J, the gap between germline ends came to 9 bases. The CDR3 is made up of 14 amino acids. Germline-derived CDR1 and CDR2 are MGHDK and SYGVNS. The CDR3 here is CASSLMSSTDTQYF. CDR3 bases: TGTGCCAGCAGTCTTATGTCTAGCACAGATACGCAGTATTTT.

For this clone: Sequence at one end of the junction differs from germline and may be a read error. The chain employs TRBV28 and TRBJ2-1; D possibly corresponds to TRBD2 (5 bases). Per germline, CDR1 MDHEN and CDR2 SYDVKM. The CDR3 is 11 amino acids. CDR3 bases: TGTGCCAGCAAAGAGGGTTCAACGGAGATCTTC. Residues: CASKEGSTEIF.

This clone has just a few counts. The chain employs TRBV28 and TRBJ2-1, with 10 bases lining up with TRBD2. Germline CDR1 reads MDHEN; CDR2 reads SYDVKM. This CDR3 region has 13 residues. The junction had 1 base not matched to a gene; V was cut back by 2 bases and J by 9 bases. CDR3 in amino acids: CASSLRLAGEQFF. DNA of the CDR3: TGTGCCAGCAGTTTAAGACTAGCGGGTGAGCAGTTCTTC.

This clone was seen a handful of times. This rearrangement joins TRBV5-4 to TRBJ2-1; D unclear. This CDR3 has 12 amino acids. Germline loops: CDR1 SGHNT, CDR2 YYREEE (reference sequence). Trimming removed 4 bases at V and 5 bases at J, with 7 bases between. This chain's CDR3 is CASSHPDNEQFF. In DNA form, the CDR3 reads TGTGCCAGCAGCCATCCCGACAATGAGCAGTTCTTC. Full variable domain (missing parts from reference TRBV5-4 and TRBJ2-1): ETGVTQSPTHLIKTRGQQVTLRCSSQSGHNTVSWYQQALGQGPQFIFQYYREEENGRGNFPPRFSGLQFPNYSSELNVNALELDDSALYLCASSHPDNEQFFGPGTRLTVL.

The chain recombines TRBV21-1 with TRBJ2-1; no DNA check was done on the table's D call, TRBD1. TRBV21-1 is reported as a pseudogene. CDR3 length equals 15 residues. The CDR3 region has the DNA TGTGCCAGCAGCCCCCAGGCAGGCGCCTACAATGAGCAGTTCTTC. Translated, it gives CASSPQAGAYNEQFF.